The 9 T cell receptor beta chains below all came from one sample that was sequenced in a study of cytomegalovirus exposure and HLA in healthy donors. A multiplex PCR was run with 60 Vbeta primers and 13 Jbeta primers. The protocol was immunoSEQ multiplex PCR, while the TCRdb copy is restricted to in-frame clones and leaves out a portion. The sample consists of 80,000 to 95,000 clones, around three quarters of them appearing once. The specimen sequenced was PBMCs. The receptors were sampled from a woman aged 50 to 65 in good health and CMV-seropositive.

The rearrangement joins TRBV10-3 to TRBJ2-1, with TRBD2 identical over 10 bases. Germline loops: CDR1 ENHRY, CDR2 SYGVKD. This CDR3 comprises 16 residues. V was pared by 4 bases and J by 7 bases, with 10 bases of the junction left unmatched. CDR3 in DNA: TGTGCCATCAGTGGGCCTAGCGGGAGTTTTAGAAATGAGCAGTTCTTC. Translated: CAISGPSGSFRNEQFF.

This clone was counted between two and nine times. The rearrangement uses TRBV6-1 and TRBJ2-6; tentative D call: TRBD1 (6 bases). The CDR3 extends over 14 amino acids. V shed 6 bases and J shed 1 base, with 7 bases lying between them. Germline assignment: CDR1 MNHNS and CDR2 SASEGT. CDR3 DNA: TGTGCCAGCAGCGACAGGTCTGGGGCCAACGTCCTGACTTTC. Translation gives CASSDRSGANVLTF.

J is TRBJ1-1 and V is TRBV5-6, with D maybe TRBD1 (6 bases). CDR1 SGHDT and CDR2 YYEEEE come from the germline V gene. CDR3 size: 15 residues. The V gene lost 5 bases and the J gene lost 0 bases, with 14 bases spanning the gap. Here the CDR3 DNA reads TGTGCCAGCAGGAATGAAGGACAGTTGAACACTGAAGCTTTCTTT. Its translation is CASRNEGQLNTEAFF.

The CDR3 reads CASSVSSMGLAGAVNEQFF. The DNA for the CDR3 is TGTGCCAGCAGCGTAAGTTCTATGGGACTAGCGGGAGCTGTAAATGAGCAGTTCTTC. The V and J genes are TRBV9 and TRBJ2-1; TRBD2 matches 14 bases. V was clipped by 1 base and J by 7 bases; unmatched bases: 13. The CDR3 consists of 19 residues. Germline V lookup: CDR1 SGDLS, CDR2 YYNGEE.

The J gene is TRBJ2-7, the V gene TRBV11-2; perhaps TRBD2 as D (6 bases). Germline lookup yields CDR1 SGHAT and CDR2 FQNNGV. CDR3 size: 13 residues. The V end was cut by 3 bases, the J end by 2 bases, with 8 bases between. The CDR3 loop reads CASSLGLTYEQYF. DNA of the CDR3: TGTGCCAGCAGCTTGGGACTCACCTACGAGCAGTACTTC.

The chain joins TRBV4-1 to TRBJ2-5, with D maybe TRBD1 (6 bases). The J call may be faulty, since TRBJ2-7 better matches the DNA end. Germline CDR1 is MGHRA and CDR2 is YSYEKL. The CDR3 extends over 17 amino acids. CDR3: CASSQAASRGPNYEQYF. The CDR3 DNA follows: TGCGCCAGCAGCCAAGCAGCGTCCAGGGGTCCGAACTACGAGCAGTACTTC.

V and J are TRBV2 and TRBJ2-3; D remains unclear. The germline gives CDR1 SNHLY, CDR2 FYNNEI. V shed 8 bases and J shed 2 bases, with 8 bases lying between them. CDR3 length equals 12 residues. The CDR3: CASSSDTDTQYF. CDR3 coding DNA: TGTGCCAGCTCCAGCGACACAGATACGCAGTATTTT.

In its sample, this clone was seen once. Here the CDR3 DNA reads TGTGCCAGCAGCCCCCGCATCTATCCAGATACGCAGTATTTT. This sequence encodes CASSPRIYPDTQYF. The chain couples TRBV13 to TRBJ2-3, with no clear D. Between the trimmed V and J ends, which lost 5 bases and 4 bases, there was a span of 13 bases. The CDR3 length is 14 residues. The germline gives CDR1 PRHDT, CDR2 FYEKMQ (reference sequence).

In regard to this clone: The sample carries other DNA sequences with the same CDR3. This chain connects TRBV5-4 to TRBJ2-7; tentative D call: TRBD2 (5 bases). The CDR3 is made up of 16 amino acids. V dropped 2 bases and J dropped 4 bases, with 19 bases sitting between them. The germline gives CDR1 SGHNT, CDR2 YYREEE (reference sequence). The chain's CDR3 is CASSFNRRGSSYEQYF. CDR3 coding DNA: TGTGCCAGCAGCTTCAACCGCCGGGGATCCTCTTACGAGCAGTACTTC.